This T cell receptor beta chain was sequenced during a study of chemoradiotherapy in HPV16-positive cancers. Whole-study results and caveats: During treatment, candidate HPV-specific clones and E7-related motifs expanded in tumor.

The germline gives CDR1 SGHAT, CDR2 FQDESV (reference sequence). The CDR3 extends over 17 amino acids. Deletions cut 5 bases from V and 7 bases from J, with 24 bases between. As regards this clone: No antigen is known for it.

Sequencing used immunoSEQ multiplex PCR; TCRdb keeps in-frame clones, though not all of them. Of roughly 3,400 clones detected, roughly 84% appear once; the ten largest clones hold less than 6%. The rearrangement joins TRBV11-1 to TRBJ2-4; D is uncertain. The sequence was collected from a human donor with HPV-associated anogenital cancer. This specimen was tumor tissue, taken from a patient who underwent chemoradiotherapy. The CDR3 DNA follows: TGTGCCAGCAGCCCAGGCGGTCAGAAATCGGTGCGGAACATTCAGTACTTC. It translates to CASSPGGQKSVRNIQYF.